This is a list of T cell receptor beta chains from one sample in a study of beta chain features in type 1 diabetes. Profiling relied on immunoSEQ multiplex PCR, and the TCRdb table lists in-frame clones only, not all of them. The table has over 40,000 clones, roughly 70% seen once; the top ten hold less than 2.5%. The sequenced sample consisted of Tregs from blood. These TCRs come from a young woman with type 1 diabetes. Both conserved end residues are part of each CDR3. Each record gives: J gene, clone size, D gene, V gene, CDR3 DNA, CDR3 protein. D genes are given only for firm matches. Not all rows give a size; the values are once, few, many and, for expanded clones, a class.

TRBJ2-5,NA,NA,TRBV7-9,TGTGCCAGCAGCTTAGATCGGACCCAGTACTTC,CASSLDRTQYF
TRBJ1-5,NA,NA,TRBV11-2,TGTGCCAGCAGCTTAGATCATTTTCAGCCCCAGCATTTT,CASSLDHFQPQHF
TRBJ2-2,NA,NA,TRBV12-5,TGTGCTAGTGGTCCCCCGAGTTTCACCGGGGAGCTGTTTTTT,CASGPPSFTGELFF
TRBJ2-5,NA,TRBD2,TRBV18,TGTGCCAGCTCACCGAGGCTAGCGGGGTCGCGAGAGACCCAGTACTTC,CASSPRLAGSRETQYF
TRBJ2-7,NA,TRBD1,TRBV15,TGTGCCACCAGCAGACTACCCCCGGGGACAGCCGCCTACGAGCAGTACTTC,CATSRLPPGTAAYEQYF
TRBJ2-1,NA,NA,TRBV11-2,TGTGCCAGCAGCTTAGGACTGAGCTCCTACAATGAGCAGTTCTTC,CASSLGLSSYNEQFF
TRBJ1-2,few,NA,TRBV9,TGTGCCAGCAGCGTGGCGCTGCATCCAGGCTATGGCTACACCTTC,CASSVALHPGYGYTF
TRBJ1-6,NA,TRBD1,TRBV23-1,TGCGCCAGCTGCGCTTCTGTCGGACAGGCCTTATGTTTTAATTCACCCCTCCACTTT,CASCASVGQALCFNSPLHF
TRBJ1-6,NA,NA,TRBV7-2,TGTGCCAGCAGCTTAGTGGCCAGAAATAATTCACCCCTCCACTTT,CASSLVARNNSPLHF
TRBJ1-2,few,TRBD1,TRBV5-1,TGCGCCAGCAGGTCCGGTCAGGGGGTAGTCTATGGCTACACCTTC,CASRSGQGVVYGYTF
TRBJ2-7,once,NA,TRBV25-1,TGTGCCAGCAGTGAATTAGGCAGGGTAGTCGACGAGCAGTACTTC,CASSELGRVVDEQYF
TRBJ1-1,NA,TRBD1,TRBV11-2,TGTGCCAGGGCGACAGGGGGCGCGCGAACTGAAGCTTTCTTT,CARATGGARTEAFF
TRBJ2-3,NA,TRBD2,TRBV30,TGTGCCTGGATGGCGGGGGGGGCAGATACGCAGTATTTT,CAWMAGGADTQYF
TRBJ2-7,few,NA,TRBV9,TGTGCCAGCAGCGTCGACCCGCCGGAGACTCCTTTCTCGGAGCAGTACTTC,CASSVDPPETPFSEQYF
TRBJ2-5,NA,NA,TRBV29-1,TGCAGCGTGGGAGAGGGAGAGACCCAGTACTTC,CSVGEGETQYF
TRBJ2-7,NA,TRBD1,TRBV5-1,TGCGCCAGCAGGGGGGACAGGACAGCCTACGAGCAGTACTTC,CASRGDRTAYEQYF
TRBJ2-2,NA,NA,TRBV7-2,TGTGCCAGCAGCTTAGTATCGACAGGAACCGGGGAGCTGTTTTTT,CASSLVSTGTGELFF
TRBJ1-1,NA,NA,TRBV10-3,TGTGCCATCAGTGCAGGTGGCCCCTGGGAAGCTTTCTTT,CAISAGGPWEAFF
TRBJ1-5,NA,NA,TRBV7-2,TGTGCCAGCAGCTTAGTAGGGGGGGATGGCAATCAGCCCCAGCATTTT,CASSLVGGDGNQPQHF
TRBJ2-7,few,TRBD1,TRBV9,TGTGCCAGCAGCCGAGGGGCGACAGGGGGCTTGTACGAGCAGTACTTC,CASSRGATGGLYEQYF
TRBJ2-1,few,NA,TRBV7-2,TGTGCCAGCAGCCGCTCGGGAGTCGAGCAGTTCTTC,CASSRSGVEQFF
TRBJ2-2,once,TRBD1,TRBV11-3,TGTGCCAGCAGCCGGGACAGGGGGGTCCGGGAGCTGTTTTTT,CASSRDRGVRELFF
TRBJ2-2,NA,TRBD1,TRBV10-3,TGTGCCATCAGTGAACAGGGGAAGGGCGGGGAGCTGTTTTTT,CAISEQGKGGELFF
TRBJ2-7,NA,TRBD2,TRBV7-2,TGTGCCAGCAGCAAATCTAGCGGGAGGGCCTCGCGGGACGAGCAGTACTTC,CASSKSSGRASRDEQYF
TRBJ1-2,NA,NA,TRBV5-1,TGCGCCAGCAGTGTCGGAGGGTTGGGCTACACCTTC,CASSVGGLGYTF
TRBJ1-1,few,NA,TRBV18,TGTGCCAGCCGGGAGGGCACTGAAGCTTTCTTT,CASREGTEAFF
TRBJ2-7,NA,TRBD2,TRBV15,TGTGCCACCAGCAGCGGGACTAGCGGGCCTGACGAGCAGTACTTC,CATSSGTSGPDEQYF